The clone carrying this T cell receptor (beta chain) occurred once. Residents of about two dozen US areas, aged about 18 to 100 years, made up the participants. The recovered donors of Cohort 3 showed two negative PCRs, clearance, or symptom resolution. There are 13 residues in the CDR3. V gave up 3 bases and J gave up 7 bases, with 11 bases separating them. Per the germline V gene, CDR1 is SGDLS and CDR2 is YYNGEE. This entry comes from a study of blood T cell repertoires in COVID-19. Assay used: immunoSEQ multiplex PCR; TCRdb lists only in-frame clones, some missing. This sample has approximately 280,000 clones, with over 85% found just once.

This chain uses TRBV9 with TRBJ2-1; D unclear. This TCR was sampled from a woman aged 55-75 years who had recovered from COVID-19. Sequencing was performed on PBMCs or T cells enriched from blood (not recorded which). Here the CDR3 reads CASSGGNGNEQFF. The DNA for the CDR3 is TGTGCCAGCAGCGGAGGTAATGGGAATGAGCAGTTCTTC.